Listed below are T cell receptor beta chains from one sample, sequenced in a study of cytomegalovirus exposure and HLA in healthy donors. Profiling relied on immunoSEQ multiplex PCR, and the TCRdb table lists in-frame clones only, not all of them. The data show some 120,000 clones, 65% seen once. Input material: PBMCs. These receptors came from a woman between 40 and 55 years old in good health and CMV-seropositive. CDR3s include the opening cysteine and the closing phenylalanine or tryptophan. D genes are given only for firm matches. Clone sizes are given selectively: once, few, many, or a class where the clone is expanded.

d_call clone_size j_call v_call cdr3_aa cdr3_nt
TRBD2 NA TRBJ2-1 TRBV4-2 CASSELAGEGNEQFF TGTGCCAGCAGCGAACTAGCGGGAGAGGGCAATGAGCAGTTCTTC
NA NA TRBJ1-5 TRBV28 CASSLVTSGQPQHF TGTGCCAGCAGTTTGGTAACCTCGGGTCAGCCCCAGCATTTT
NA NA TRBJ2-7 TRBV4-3 CASSQFAGSGYEQYF TGCGCCAGCAGCCAATTCGCCGGGAGCGGCTACGAGCAGTACTTC
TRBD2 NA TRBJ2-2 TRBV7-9 CASSLGGNTGELFF TGTGCCAGCAGCTTGGGGGGGAATACCGGGGAGCTGTTTTTT
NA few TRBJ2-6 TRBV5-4 CASRKDFSGANVLTF TGTGCCAGCAGAAAAGACTTCTCTGGGGCCAACGTCCTGACTTTC
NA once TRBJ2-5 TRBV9 CASSYDGSGETQYF TGTGCCAGCAGCTACGACGGTTCGGGAGAGACCCAGTACTTC
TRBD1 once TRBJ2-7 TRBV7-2 CASSRDRNSYEQYF TGTGCCAGCAGCCGGGACAGGAATTCCTACGAGCAGTACTTC
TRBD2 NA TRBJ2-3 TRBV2 CASSGGLLSPTDTQYF TGTGCCAGCAGTGGGGGACTACTTTCCCCCACAGATACGCAGTATTTT
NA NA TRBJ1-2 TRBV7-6 CASSFNRQSGYTF TGTGCCAGCAGCTTCAACAGGCAGAGCGGCTACACCTTC
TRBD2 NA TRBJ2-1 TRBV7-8 CASSSTTGGEGQDEQFF TGTGCCAGCAGCTCCACCACCGGCGGGGAGGGGCAGGATGAGCAGTTCTTC
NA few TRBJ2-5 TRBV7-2 CASSLRRGGETQYF TGTGCCAGCAGCTTAAGGAGGGGAGGAGAGACCCAGTACTTC
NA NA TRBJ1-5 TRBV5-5 CASRTGGSNQPQHF TGTGCCAGCAGGACGGGAGGGAGCAATCAGCCCCAGCATTTT
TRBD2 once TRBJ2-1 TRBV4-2 CASSPGGSAAYNEQFF TGTGCCAGCAGCCCCGGGGGGAGCGCAGCCTACAATGAGCAGTTCTTC
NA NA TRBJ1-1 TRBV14 CASSSGLGTEAFF TGTGCCAGCAGCTCAGGACTCGGGACTGAAGCTTTCTTT
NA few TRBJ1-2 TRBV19 CASSIREGRANYGYTF TGTGCCAGTAGTATCAGGGAAGGACGGGCTAACTATGGCTACACCTTC
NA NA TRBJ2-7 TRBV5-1 CASSFGGISSYEQYF TGCGCCAGCAGCTTCGGCGGGATAAGCTCCTACGAGCAGTACTTC
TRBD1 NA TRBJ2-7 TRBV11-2 CASRHRGRAHEQYF TGTGCCAGCAGGCACAGGGGGCGCGCCCACGAGCAGTACTTC
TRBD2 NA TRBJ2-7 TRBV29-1 CSVVVIAGETLFEQYF TGCAGCGTTGTTGTAATAGCGGGAGAAACCCTCTTCGAGCAGTACTTC
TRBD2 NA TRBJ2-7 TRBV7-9 CASSPSGLTYEQYF TGTGCCAGCAGTCCTAGCGGGTTAACCTACGAGCAGTACTTC
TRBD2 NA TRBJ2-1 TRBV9 CASSRGENEQFF TGTGCCAGCAGCCGGGGGGAAAATGAGCAGTTCTTC
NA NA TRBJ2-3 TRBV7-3 CASSLAGEDTQYF TGTGCCAGCAGCTTAGCAGGCGAGGATACGCAGTATTTT
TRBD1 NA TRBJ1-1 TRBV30 CAWTWDSSTEAFF TGTGCCTGGACCTGGGACAGCAGTACTGAAGCTTTCTTT
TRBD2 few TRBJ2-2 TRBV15 CATSRDTGLAGLKNTGELFF TGTGCCACCAGCAGAGATACGGGACTAGCGGGACTGAAGAACACCGGGGAGCTGTTTTTT
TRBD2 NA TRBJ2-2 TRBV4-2 CASMAGEVGELFF TGTGCCAGCATGGCGGGAGAGGTCGGGGAGCTGTTTTTT
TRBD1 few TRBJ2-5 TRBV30 CAWAPGQGIETQYF TGTGCCTGGGCTCCGGGACAGGGGATCGAGACCCAGTACTTC
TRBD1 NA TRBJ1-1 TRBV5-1 CASSLGWWGETGENTEAFF TGCGCCAGCAGCTTGGGGTGGTGGGGGGAGACAGGGGAGAACACTGAAGCTTTCTTT
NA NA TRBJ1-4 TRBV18 CASSPIRSWANEKLFF TGTGCCAGCTCACCAATAAGGAGCTGGGCTAATGAAAAACTGTTTTTT
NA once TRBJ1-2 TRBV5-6 CASSQTGVGYTF TGTGCCAGCAGCCAGACGGGAGTTGGCTACACCTTC
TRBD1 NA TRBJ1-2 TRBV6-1 CASRLFRGDNYGYTF TGTGCCAGCAGGCTGTTCAGGGGGGATAACTATGGCTACACCTTC
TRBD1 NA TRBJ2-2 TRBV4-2 CASSPGTGETGELFF TGTGCCAGCAGCCCAGGGACAGGGGAGACCGGGGAGCTGTTTTTT
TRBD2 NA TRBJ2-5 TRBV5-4 CASSPRLAGGLETQYF TGTGCCAGCAGCCCGAGGCTAGCGGGAGGTTTGGAGACCCAGTACTTC
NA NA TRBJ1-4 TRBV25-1 CASSPRYSTNEKLFF TGTGCCAGCAGTCCCCGGTACAGTACGAATGAAAAACTGTTTTTT
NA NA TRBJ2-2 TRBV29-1 CSAILSTGELFF TGCAGCGCCATCTTGAGCACCGGGGAGCTGTTTTTT
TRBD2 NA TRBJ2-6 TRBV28 CASSRGGSGANVLTF TGTGCCAGCAGTCGGGGGGGCAGTGGGGCCAACGTCCTGACTTTC
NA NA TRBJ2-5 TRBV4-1 CASSPVARGRAGETQYF TGCGCCAGCAGCCCCGTAGCAAGGGGGAGGGCGGGCGAGACCCAGTACTTC
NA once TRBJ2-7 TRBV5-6 CASSLGDRVLAGGYEQYF TGTGCCAGCAGCTTGGGAGACAGGGTTCTAGCGGGTGGTTACGAGCAGTACTTC
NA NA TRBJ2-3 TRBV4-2 CASSHTSTDTQYF TGTGCCAGCAGCCATACCAGTACAGATACGCAGTATTTT
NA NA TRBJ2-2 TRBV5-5 CASSLTVANTGELFF TGTGCCAGCAGCTTGACAGTAGCGAACACCGGGGAGCTGTTTTTT
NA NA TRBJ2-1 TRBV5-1 CASRVGENNEQFF TGCGCCAGCAGGGTCGGGGAGAACAATGAGCAGTTCTTC
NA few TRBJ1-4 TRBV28 CASSFYSGGEKLFF TGTGCCAGCAGTTTCTACTCGGGAGGAGAAAAACTGTTTTTT
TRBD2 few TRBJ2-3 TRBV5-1 CASSSAGLGTDTQYF TGCGCCAGCAGCTCGGCCGGACTAGGCACAGATACGCAGTATTTT